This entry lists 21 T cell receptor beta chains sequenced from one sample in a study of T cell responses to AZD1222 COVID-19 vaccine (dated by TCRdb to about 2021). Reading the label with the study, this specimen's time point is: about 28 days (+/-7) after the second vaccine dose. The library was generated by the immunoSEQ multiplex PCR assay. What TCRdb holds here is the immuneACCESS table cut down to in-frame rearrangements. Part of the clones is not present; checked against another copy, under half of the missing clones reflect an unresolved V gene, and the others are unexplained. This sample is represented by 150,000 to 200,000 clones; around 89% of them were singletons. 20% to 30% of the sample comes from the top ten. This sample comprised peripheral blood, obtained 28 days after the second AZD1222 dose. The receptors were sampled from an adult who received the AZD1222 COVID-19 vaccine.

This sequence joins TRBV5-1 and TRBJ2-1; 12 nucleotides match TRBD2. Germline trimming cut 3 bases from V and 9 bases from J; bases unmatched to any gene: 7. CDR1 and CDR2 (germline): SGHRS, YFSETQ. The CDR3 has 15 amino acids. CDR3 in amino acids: CASSWGLAGMGEQFF. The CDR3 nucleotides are TGCGCCAGCAGCTGGGGACTAGCGGGTATGGGTGAGCAGTTCTTC. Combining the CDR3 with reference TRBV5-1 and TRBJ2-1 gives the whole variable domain KAGVTQTPRYLIKTRGQQVTLSCSPISGHRSVSWYQQTPGQGLQFLFEYFSETQRNKGNFPGRFSGRQFSNSRSEMNVSTLELGDSALYLCASSWGLAGMGEQFFGPGTRLTVL.

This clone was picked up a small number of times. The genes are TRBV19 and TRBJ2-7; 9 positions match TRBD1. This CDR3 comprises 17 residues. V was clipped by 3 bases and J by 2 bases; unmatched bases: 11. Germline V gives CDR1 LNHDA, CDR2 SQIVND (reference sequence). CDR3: CASSIQIQQGAPYEQYF. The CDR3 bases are TGTGCCAGTAGTATCCAAATTCAACAGGGGGCCCCCTACGAGCAGTACTTC.

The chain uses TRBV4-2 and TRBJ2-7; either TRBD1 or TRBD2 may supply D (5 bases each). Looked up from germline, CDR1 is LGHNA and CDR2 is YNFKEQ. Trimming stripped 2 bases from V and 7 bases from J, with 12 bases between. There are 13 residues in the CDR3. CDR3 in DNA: TGTGCCAGCAGCCAACGGGACCGAGGAGAGCAGTACTTC. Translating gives CASSQRDRGEQYF.

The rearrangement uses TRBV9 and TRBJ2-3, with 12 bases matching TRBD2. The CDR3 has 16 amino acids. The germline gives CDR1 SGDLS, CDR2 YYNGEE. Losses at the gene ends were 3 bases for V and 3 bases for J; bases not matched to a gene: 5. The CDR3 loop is CASSATSGSTTDTQYF. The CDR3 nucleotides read TGTGCCAGCAGCGCGACTAGCGGGAGTACGACAGATACGCAGTATTTT.

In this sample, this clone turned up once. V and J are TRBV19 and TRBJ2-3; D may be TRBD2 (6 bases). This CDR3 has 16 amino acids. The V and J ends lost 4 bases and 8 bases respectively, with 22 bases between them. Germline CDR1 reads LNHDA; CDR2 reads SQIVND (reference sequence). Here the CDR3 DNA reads TGTGCCAGTAGTACTGCCGGAACTAGCTTGAAGGGTACGCAGTATTTT. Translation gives CASSTAGTSLKGTQYF.

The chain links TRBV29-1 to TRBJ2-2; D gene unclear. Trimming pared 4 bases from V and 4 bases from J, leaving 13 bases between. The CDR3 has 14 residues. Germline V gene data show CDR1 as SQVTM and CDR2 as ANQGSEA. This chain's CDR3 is CSVARTMGTGELFF. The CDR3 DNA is TGCAGCGTTGCCCGGACCATGGGCACCGGGGAGCTGTTTTTT.

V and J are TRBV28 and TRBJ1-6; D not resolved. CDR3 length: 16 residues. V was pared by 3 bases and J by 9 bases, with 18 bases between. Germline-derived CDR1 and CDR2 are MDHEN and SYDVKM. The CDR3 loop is CASSLEVPAGGSPLHF. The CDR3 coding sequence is TGTGCCAGCAGTTTGGAGGTGCCGGCTGGTGGTTCACCCCTCCACTTT.

The CDR3 bases are TGTGCCAGCAGCGCCGGGCAACGGGAGCGGGAGATCGGGGAGCTGTTTTTT. Residues: CASSAGQREREIGELFF. The chain couples TRBV21-1 to TRBJ2-2; TRBD2, the table's D call, lacks a check against the DNA. TRBV21-1 is flagged as a pseudogene. CDR3 size: 17 residues.

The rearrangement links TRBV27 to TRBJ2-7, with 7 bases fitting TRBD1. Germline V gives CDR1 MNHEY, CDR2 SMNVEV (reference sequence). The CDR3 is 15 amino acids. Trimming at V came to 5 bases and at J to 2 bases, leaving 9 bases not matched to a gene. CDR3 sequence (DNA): TGTGCCAGCAGTCCCCGCTGGGACAGCACCTACGAGCAGTACTTC. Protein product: CASSPRWDSTYEQYF.

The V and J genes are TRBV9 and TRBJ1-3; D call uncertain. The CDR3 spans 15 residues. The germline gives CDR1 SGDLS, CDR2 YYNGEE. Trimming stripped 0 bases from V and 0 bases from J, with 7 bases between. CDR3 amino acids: CASSVDPSSGNTIYF. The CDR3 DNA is TGTGCCAGCAGCGTAGATCCAAGCTCTGGAAACACCATATATTTT.

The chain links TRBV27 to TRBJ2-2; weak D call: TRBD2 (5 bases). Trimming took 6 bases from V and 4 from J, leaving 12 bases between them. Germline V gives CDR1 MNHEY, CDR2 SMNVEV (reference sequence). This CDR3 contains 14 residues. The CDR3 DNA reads TGTGCCAGCAGCCACTCGGGGAGCACCGGGGAGCTGTTTTTT. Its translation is CASSHSGSTGELFF.

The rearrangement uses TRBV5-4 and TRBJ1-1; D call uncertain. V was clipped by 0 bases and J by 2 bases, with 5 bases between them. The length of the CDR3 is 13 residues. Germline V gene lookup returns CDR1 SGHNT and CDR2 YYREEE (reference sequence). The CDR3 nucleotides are TGTGCCAGCAGCTTGGATCCAAACACTGAAGCTTTCTTT. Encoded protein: CASSLDPNTEAFF.

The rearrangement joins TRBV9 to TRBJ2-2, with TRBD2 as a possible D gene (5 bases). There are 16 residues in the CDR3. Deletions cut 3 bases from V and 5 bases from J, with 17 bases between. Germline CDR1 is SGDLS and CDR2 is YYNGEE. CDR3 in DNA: TGTGCCAGCAGCGCCTCGAGCCAACGAGGGACCGGGGAGCTGTTTTTT. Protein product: CASSASSQRGTGELFF.

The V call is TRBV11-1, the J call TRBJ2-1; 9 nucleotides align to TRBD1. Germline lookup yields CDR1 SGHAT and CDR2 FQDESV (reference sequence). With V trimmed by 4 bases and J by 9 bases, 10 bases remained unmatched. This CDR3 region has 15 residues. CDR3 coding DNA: TGTGCCAGCAGCTCCACCGGGACAGGGAAAGCTGAGCAGTTCTTC. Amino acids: CASSSTGTGKAEQFF.

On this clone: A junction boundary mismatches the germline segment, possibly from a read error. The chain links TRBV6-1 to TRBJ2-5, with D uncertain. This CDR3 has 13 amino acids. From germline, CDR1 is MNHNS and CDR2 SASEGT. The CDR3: CASCEASVGTQYF. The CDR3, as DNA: TGTGCCAGCTGTGAGGCATCGGTTGGGACCCAGTACTTC.

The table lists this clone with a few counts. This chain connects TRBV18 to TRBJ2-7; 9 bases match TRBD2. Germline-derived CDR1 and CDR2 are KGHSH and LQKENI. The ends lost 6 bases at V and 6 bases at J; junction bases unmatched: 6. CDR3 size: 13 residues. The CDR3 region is CASSTGGRGEQYF. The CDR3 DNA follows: TGTGCCAGCTCCACTGGCGGGAGGGGCGAGCAGTACTTC.

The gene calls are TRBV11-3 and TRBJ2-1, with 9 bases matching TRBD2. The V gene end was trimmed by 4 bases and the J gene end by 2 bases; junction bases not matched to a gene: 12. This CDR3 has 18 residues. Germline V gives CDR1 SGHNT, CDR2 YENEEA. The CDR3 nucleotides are TGTGCCAGCAGCTCCCGGGCGGGAGGGAGCGCAACCTACAATGAGCAGTTCTTC. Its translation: CASSSRAGGSATYNEQFF.

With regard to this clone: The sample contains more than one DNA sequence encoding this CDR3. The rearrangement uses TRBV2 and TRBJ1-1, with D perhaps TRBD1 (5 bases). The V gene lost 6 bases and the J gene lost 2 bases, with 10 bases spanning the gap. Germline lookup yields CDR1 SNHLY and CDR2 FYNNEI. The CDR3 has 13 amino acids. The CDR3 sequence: CASSDQGNTEAFF. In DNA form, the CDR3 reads TGTGCCAGCAGCGATCAGGGAAACACTGAAGCTTTCTTT.

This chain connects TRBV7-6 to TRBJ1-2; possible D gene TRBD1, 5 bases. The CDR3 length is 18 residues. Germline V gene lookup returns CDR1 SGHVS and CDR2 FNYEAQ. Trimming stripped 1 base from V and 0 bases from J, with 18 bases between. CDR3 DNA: TGTGCCAGCAGCTTAGTTCGCGGGTGGGGGACGTCTAACTATGGCTACACCTTC. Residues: CASSLVRGWGTSNYGYTF.

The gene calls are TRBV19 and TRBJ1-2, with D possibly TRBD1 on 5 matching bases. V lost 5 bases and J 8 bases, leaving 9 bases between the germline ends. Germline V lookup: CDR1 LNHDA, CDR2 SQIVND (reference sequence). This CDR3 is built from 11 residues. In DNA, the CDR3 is TGTGCCAGTAGTGGGGCGCTGGGCTACACCTTC. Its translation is CASSGALGYTF.

CDR3 DNA sequence: TGTGCCAGCAGCAGTGGGGGCCTGAACACCGGGGAGCTGTTTTTT. This sequence encodes CASSSGGLNTGELFF. The chain employs TRBV9 and TRBJ2-2, with TRBD1 as a possible D gene (6 bases). This CDR3 has 15 residues. The germline V and J ends were trimmed by 4 bases and 1 base, with 11 bases remaining between them. The germline gives CDR1 SGDLS, CDR2 YYNGEE.